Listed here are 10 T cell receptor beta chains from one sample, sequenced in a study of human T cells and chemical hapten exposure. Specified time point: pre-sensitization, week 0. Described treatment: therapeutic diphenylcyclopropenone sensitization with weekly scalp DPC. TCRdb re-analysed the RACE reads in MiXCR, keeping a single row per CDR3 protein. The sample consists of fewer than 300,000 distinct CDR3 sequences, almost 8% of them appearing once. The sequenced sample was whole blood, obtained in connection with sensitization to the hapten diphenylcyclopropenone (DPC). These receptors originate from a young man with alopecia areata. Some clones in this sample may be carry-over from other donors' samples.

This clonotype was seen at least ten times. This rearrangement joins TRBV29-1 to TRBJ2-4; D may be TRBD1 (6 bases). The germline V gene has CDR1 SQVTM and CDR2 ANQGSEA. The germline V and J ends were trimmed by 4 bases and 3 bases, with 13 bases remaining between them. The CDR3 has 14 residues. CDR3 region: CSVGGRSDKNIQYF. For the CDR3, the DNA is TGCAGCGTTGGGGGGCGCAGTGACAAAAACATTCAGTACTTC.

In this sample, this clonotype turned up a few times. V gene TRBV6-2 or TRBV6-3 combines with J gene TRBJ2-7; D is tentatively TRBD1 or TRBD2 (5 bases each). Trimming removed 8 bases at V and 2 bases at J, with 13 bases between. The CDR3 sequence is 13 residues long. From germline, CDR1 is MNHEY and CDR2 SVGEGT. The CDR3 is CASLGTDPYEQYV. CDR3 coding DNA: TGTGCCAGCTTAGGGACCGACCCCTACGAGCAGTACGTC.

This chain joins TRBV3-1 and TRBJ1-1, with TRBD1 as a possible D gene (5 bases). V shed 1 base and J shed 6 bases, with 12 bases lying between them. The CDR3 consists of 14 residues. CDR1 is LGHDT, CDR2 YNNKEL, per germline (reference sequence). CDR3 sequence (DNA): TGTGCCAGCAGCCAAGGGCAGGGCATCTCTGAAGCTTTCTTT. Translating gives CASSQGQGISEAFF.

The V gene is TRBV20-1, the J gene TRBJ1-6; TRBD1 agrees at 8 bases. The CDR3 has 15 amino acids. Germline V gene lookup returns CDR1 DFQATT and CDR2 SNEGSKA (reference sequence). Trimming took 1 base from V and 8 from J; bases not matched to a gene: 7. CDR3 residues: CSARGAGQGYSPLHF. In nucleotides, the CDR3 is TGCAGTGCTAGAGGGGCAGGACAGGGATATTCACCCCTCCACTTT.

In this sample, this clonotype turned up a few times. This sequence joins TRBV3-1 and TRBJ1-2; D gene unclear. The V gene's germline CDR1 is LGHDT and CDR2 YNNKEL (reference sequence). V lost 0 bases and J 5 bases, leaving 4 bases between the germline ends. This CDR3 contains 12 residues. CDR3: CASSQDLYGYTF. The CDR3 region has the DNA TGTGCCAGCAGCCAAGATCTGTATGGCTACACCTTC.

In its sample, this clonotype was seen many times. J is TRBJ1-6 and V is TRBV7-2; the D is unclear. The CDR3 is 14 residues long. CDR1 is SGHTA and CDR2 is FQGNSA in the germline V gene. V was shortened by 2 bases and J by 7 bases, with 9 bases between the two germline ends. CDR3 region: CASSLSSGNSPLHF. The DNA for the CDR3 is TGTGCCAGCAGCTTATCCTCAGGAAATTCACCCCTCCACTTT.

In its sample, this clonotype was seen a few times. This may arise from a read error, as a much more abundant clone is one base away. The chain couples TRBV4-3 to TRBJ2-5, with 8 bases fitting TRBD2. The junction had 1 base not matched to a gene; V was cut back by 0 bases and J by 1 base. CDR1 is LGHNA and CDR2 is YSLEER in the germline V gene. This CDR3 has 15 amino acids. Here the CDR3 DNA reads TGCGCCAGCAGCCAAGAGCGGGGGGCCCAAGAGACCCAGTACTTC. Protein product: CASSQERGAQETQYF.

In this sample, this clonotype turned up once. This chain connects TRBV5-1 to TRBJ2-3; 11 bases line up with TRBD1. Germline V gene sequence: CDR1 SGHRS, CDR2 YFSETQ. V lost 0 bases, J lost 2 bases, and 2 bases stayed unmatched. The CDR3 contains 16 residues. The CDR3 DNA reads TGCGCCAGCAGCTTGGCGGACAGGGGGCACACAGATACGCAGTATTTT. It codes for CASSLADRGHTDTQYF.

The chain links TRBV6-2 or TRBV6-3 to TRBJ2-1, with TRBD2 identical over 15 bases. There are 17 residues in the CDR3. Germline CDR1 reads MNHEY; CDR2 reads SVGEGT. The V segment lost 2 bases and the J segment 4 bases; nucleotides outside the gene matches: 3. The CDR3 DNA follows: TGTGCCAGCAGTTACGGACTAGCGGGGGGGTGGTACAATGAGCAGTTCTTC. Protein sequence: CASSYGLAGGWYNEQFF.

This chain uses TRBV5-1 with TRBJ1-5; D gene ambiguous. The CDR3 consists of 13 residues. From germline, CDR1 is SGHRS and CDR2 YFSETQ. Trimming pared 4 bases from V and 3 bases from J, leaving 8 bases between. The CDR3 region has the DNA TGCGCCAGCAGCCCCGGGCCCAATCAGCCCCAGCATTTT. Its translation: CASSPGPNQPQHF.